Following are 13 T cell receptor beta chains from one sample sequenced in a study of blood T cell repertoires in COVID-19. Data came from immunoSEQ multiplex PCR; TCRdb stores just in-frame clones and leaves some out. The sample consists of about 330,000 clones, roughly 85% of them appearing once. The sample taken for sequencing was PBMCs or T cells enriched from blood (not recorded which). The receptor set was obtained from a woman in her 30s who had recovered from COVID-19.

A few counts support this clone. This chain links TRBV14 with TRBJ1-1; D call uncertain. Looked up from germline, CDR1 is SGHDN and CDR2 is FVKESK. The V and J ends lost 0 bases and 3 bases respectively, with 11 bases between them. CDR3 length: 15 residues. CDR3 sequence (DNA): TGTGCCAGCAGCCAAGATTCGCCGCGGTACACTGAAGCTTTCTTT. It codes for CASSQDSPRYTEAFF.

The gene calls are TRBV19 and TRBJ1-5; 10 bases align to TRBD1. V lost 7 bases and J lost 2; bases outside the gene matches: 8. Germline-derived CDR1 and CDR2 are LNHDA and SQIVND (reference sequence). The CDR3 sequence is 16 residues long. CDR3: CASKTGGGMGNQPQHF. The CDR3 region has the DNA TGTGCCAGTAAGACAGGGGGCGGTATGGGCAATCAGCCCCAGCATTTT.

J is TRBJ2-5 and V is TRBV27; 7 bases agree with TRBD2. This CDR3 region has 15 residues. V lost 6 bases, J lost 4 bases, and 11 bases stayed unmatched. Germline CDR1 is MNHEY and CDR2 is SMNVEV (reference sequence). Here the CDR3 DNA reads TGTGCCAGCAGATTTGTGGGAGGGGTAGGAGAGACCCAGTACTTC. It is translated as CASRFVGGVGETQYF.

The chain recombines TRBV5-1 with TRBJ1-1; 8 nucleotides agree with TRBD1. In germline, CDR1 is SGHRS, CDR2 YFSETQ. CDR3 size: 15 residues. Trimming removed 4 bases from V and 0 bases from J; junction bases left unmatched: 5. CDR3 sequence reads: CASSPWTGMNTEAFF. The CDR3 DNA reads TGCGCCAGCAGCCCCTGGACAGGGATGAACACTGAAGCTTTCTTT.

The rearrangement uses TRBV21-1 and TRBJ1-3; the D call TRBD1 from the table was never checked on the DNA. TRBV21-1 is designated a pseudogene. This CDR3 spans 13 amino acids. In nucleotides, the CDR3 is TGTGCCAGCCCCAGGCCTGTTGGAAACACCATATATTTT. This translates into CASPRPVGNTIYF.

This sequence joins TRBV7-9 and TRBJ1-6, with D unresolved. The CDR3 runs 15 residues. Deletions cut 1 base from V and 7 bases from J, with 11 bases between. Germline-derived CDR1 and CDR2 are SEHNR and FQNEAQ (reference sequence). CDR3 DNA sequence: TGTGCCAGCAGCTTAGATCGCCAGTCAAATTCACCCCTCCACTTT. Protein product: CASSLDRQSNSPLHF.

The chain combines TRBV6-4 with TRBJ2-2; D perhaps matches TRBD2 (6 bases). Per the germline V gene, CDR1 is MRHNA and CDR2 is SNTAGT. This CDR3 is 14 amino acids long. Trimming removed 6 bases at V and 6 bases at J, with 14 bases between. The CDR3 DNA reads TGTGCCAGCAGCCCCGAGACTAGTGCCGGGGAGCTGTTTTTT. This codes for CASSPETSAGELFF.

The chain links TRBV24-1 to TRBJ2-2; TRBD1 agrees at 7 bases. The CDR3 has 15 amino acids. The germline CDR1 and CDR2 sequences are KGHDR and SFDVKD. With V trimmed by 3 bases and J by 6 bases, 6 bases remained unmatched. Here the CDR3 DNA reads TGTGCCACCAGTGATAAGACAGGGATCGCCGGGGAGCTGTTTTTT. It translates to CATSDKTGIAGELFF.

The chain is built from TRBV11-1 and TRBJ1-5; 9 nucleotides align to TRBD1. Per the germline V gene, CDR1 is SGHAT and CDR2 is FQDESV (reference sequence). The V gene end was trimmed by 1 base and the J gene end by 3 bases; junction bases not matched to a gene: 1. This CDR3 spans 15 amino acids. Here the CDR3 reads CASSLGTGVNQPQHF. The CDR3 nucleotides read TGTGCCAGCAGCTTAGGGACAGGGGTCAATCAGCCCCAGCATTTT. Full variable domain (remainder filled in from reference TRBV11-1 and TRBJ1-5): EAEVAQSPRYKITEKSQAVAFWCDPISGHATLYWYRQILGQGPELLVQFQDESVVDDSQLPKDRFSAERLKGVDSTLKIQPAELGDSAMYLCASSLGTGVNQPQHFGDGTRLSIL.

The V call is TRBV19, the J call TRBJ2-2; D is unresolved. The V end was cut by 6 bases, the J end by 2 bases, with 16 bases between. The germline gives CDR1 LNHDA, CDR2 SQIVND (reference sequence). The CDR3 consists of 16 residues. CDR3 bases: TGTGCCAGTAGCACACCCCCTGGCGGAAACACCGGGGAGCTGTTTTTT. This codes for CASSTPPGGNTGELFF.

The chain links TRBV7-3 to TRBJ1-4; D may be TRBD1 (6 bases). CDR3 size: 15 residues. Per the germline V gene, CDR1 is SGHTA and CDR2 is FQGTGA. The germline V and J ends were trimmed by 1 base and 5 bases, with 11 bases remaining between them. CDR3 sequence: CASSLSRGPNEKLFF. In DNA, the CDR3 is TGTGCCAGCAGCTTAAGCAGGGGCCCGAATGAAAAACTGTTTTTT.

V gene TRBV30 combines with J gene TRBJ2-5; TRBD2 aligns across 13 bases. Germline V lookup: CDR1 GTSNPN, CDR2 SVGIG (reference sequence). CDR3 length: 14 amino acids. The CDR3 region is CASGLAGYQETQYF. CDR3 DNA sequence: TGTGCTTCGGGACTAGCGGGATACCAAGAGACCCAGTACTTC.

The sample holds many counts of this clone. The J gene is TRBJ1-2, the V gene TRBV5-1; 10 nucleotides agree with TRBD1. The ends lost 4 bases at V and 8 bases at J; junction bases unmatched: 8. This CDR3 spans 14 amino acids. Looked up from germline, CDR1 is SGHRS and CDR2 is YFSETQ. CDR3 sequence: CASSLNDRGPGYTF. The CDR3 nucleotides read TGCGCCAGCAGCCTAAATGACAGGGGGCCCGGCTACACCTTC.